One and the same sample provided the 30 T cell receptor beta chains below, sequenced in a study of blood T cell repertoires in COVID-19 (TCRdb year 2020). The method behind the library was the immunoSEQ multiplex PCR assay. TCRdb carries this immuneACCESS record with in-frame sequences only. Its versions omit some clonotypes, under half of them owing to an unresolved V gene in the studies checked, with the rest unexplained. The table for this sample lists some 110,000 clones; about two thirds of them were counted only once. The ten top clones hold less than 1% of the sample. Sequenced input: peripheral blood. All receptors derive from a human donor with acute or convalescent COVID-19. The donor label of this sample is uncertain.

This clone showed up just a few times. This sequence joins TRBV27 and TRBJ1-2; 7 bases are a match to TRBD1. CDR1 is MNHEY, CDR2 SMNVEV, per germline (reference sequence). With 8 bases clipped from V and 4 bases from J, the junction kept 13 bases outside the gene matches. This CDR3 contains 15 residues. The CDR3 DNA reads TGTGCCAGCGGATCAAGGGACAGTGACATCTATGGCTACACCTTC. Amino acids: CASGSRDSDIYGYTF.

V usage is TRBV7-3 and J usage is TRBJ2-5; D is perhaps TRBD1 (6 bases). CDR1 is SGHTA and CDR2 is FQGTGA in the germline V gene. This CDR3 region has 15 residues. With 6 bases removed from V and 5 bases from J, the gap between germline ends came to 19 bases. CDR3 sequence: CASSTGFGAGETQYF. For the CDR3, the DNA is TGTGCCAGCAGTACAGGGTTTGGGGCAGGGGAGACCCAGTACTTC. The full variable domain, with the rest looked up from reference TRBV7-3 and TRBJ2-5, is GAGVSQTPSNKVTEKGKYVELRCDPISGHTALYWYRQSLGQGPEFLIYFQGTGAADDSGLPNDRFFAVRPEGSVSTLKIQRTERGDSAVYLCASSTGFGAGETQYFGPGTRLLVL.

The rearrangement links TRBV19 to TRBJ1-5; 7 nucleotides line up with TRBD1. The trim removed 5 bases at V and 0 bases at J, leaving 7 bases unmatched. The CDR3 has 16 residues. CDR1 and CDR2 from the germline V gene are LNHDA and SQIVND (reference sequence). CDR3 loop: CASSGWAGGSNQPQHF. The DNA for the CDR3 is TGTGCCAGTAGTGGGTGGGCAGGGGGTAGCAATCAGCCCCAGCATTTT.

The chain joins TRBV5-6 to TRBJ1-1; D not certain. Germline CDR1 and CDR2: SGHDT and YYEEEE. The V end was cut by 2 bases, the J end by 0 bases, with 8 bases between. The CDR3 is 14 amino acids. CDR3 sequence: CASSFDIMNTEAFF. The CDR3 DNA is TGTGCCAGCAGCTTTGACATCATGAACACTGAAGCTTTCTTT.

The V gene is TRBV6-4, the J gene TRBJ2-1, with a possible D match to TRBD2 (5 bases). The CDR3 sequence is 13 residues long. V was trimmed by 5 bases and J by 7 bases, leaving 12 bases between them. Germline CDR1 is MRHNA and CDR2 is SNTAGT. CDR3 nucleotide sequence: TGTGCCAGCAGTCCGTTGCCGGGAAATGAGCAGTTCTTC. Encoded protein: CASSPLPGNEQFF.

This clone has a handful of counts. The chain carries TRBV4-1 and TRBJ2-7; 7 bases match TRBD2. The CDR3 loop spans 15 amino acids. The J segment lost 4 bases and the V segment lost 1 base, leaving 7 bases of the junction unmatched. Germline values: CDR1 MGHRA, CDR2 YSYEKL. DNA for the CDR3: TGCGCCAGCAGCCAAGTTACGGGAGGCGGTTACGAGCAGTACTTC. This codes for CASSQVTGGGYEQYF.

This clone appeared a few times. This chain links TRBV10-3 with TRBJ1-1; TRBD1 matches 9 bases. Germline V gene sequence: CDR1 ENHRY, CDR2 SYGVKD. Losses at the gene ends were 6 bases for V and 4 bases for J; bases not matched to a gene: 9. The CDR3 is 15 residues long. The CDR3 bases are TGTGCCATCAGACCCCCGGGACAGGGTTCCACTGAAGCTTTCTTT. Translating it yields CAIRPPGQGSTEAFF.

The chain joins TRBV11-2 to TRBJ2-3, with 7 bases lining up with TRBD2. The CDR3 length is 16 residues. After removal of 4 bases from V and 0 bases from J, the junction contained 7 bases not matched to a gene. CDR1 is SGHAT and CDR2 is FQNNGV in the germline V gene. The CDR3 bases are TGTGCCAGCAGCTCGATGCCCGGGAGGAGCACAGATACGCAGTATTTT. It is translated as CASSSMPGRSTDTQYF.

The V call is TRBV5-1, the J call TRBJ1-2; 7 positions agree with TRBD1. Unmatched junction bases numbered 12, after V lost 6 bases and J lost 4 bases. There are 15 residues in the CDR3. Germline values: CDR1 SGHRS, CDR2 YFSETQ. CDR3 protein: CASTLQGGSIYGYTF. Here the CDR3 DNA reads TGCGCCAGCACCCTCCAGGGGGGCTCGATCTATGGCTACACCTTC.

Here the CDR3 DNA reads TGTGCCAGCAGCGCCGCCCTCCGGAGGACCGGGGAGCTGTTTTTT. This gives the protein CASSAALRRTGELFF. The chain combines TRBV9 with TRBJ2-2; weak D call: TRBD2 (5 bases). CDR1 is SGDLS and CDR2 is YYNGEE in the germline V gene. V was cut by 3 bases and J by 5 bases, with 14 bases left in between. This CDR3 spans 15 amino acids. Full variable domain (rest looked up from reference TRBV9 and TRBJ2-2): DSGVTQTPKHLITATGQRVTLRCSPRSGDLSVYWYQQSLDQGLQFLIQYYNGEERAKGNILERFSAQQFPDLHSELNLSSLELGDSALYFCASSAALRRTGELFFGEGSRLTVL.

A single count supports this clone. The J gene is TRBJ2-2, the V gene TRBV12-3 or TRBV12-4; maybe TRBD2 (6 bases). Trimming stripped 11 bases from V and 0 bases from J, with 10 bases between. The CDR3 is made up of 13 amino acids. The CDR3 loop reads CAGGTSNTGELFF. DNA of the CDR3: TGTGCCGGCGGGACCTCGAACACCGGGGAGCTGTTTTTT.

V usage is TRBV10-1 and J usage is TRBJ2-1, with TRBD2 matching 13 bases. The CDR3 length is 18 residues. CDR1 is WNHNN and CDR2 is SYGVQD in the germline V gene (reference sequence). V lost 3 bases to trimming and J lost 8 bases; unmatched junction nucleotides: 13. Here the CDR3 reads CASSDPGLAGPGRHEQFF. The DNA of the CDR3 is TGCGCCAGCAGTGACCCGGGACTAGCGGGGCCCGGCCGCCATGAGCAGTTCTTC.

Many counts were recorded for this clone. V is TRBV2 and J is TRBJ1-1; D is perhaps TRBD1 (5 bases). Trimming took 4 bases from V and 11 from J, leaving 14 bases between them. This CDR3 has 12 residues. Per the germline V gene, CDR1 is SNHLY and CDR2 is FYNNEI. This chain's CDR3 is CASSVRGLGAFF. The CDR3, as DNA: TGTGCCAGCAGTGTTAGGGGCCTCGGGGCTTTCTTT.

This clone has at least ten counts. The chain couples TRBV4-2 to TRBJ2-3, with 8 bases that match TRBD1. Germline CDR1 LGHNA, CDR2 YNFKEQ. The CDR3 is 20 residues long. Germline trimming cut 0 bases from V and 6 bases from J; bases unmatched to any gene: 20. The CDR3 sequence is CASSQDPGAYRDRRSDTQYF. In DNA, the CDR3 is TGTGCCAGCAGCCAAGATCCCGGGGCCTACCGGGACAGGAGGTCTGATACGCAGTATTTT.

V gene TRBV6-5 combines with J gene TRBJ1-2; 7 bases match TRBD1. The CDR3 extends over 13 amino acids. V shed 7 bases, J shed 6 bases, and the junction held 8 bases outside the gene matches. Germline CDR1 reads MNHEY; CDR2 reads SVGAGI. This CDR3 is CASMETGRHGYTF. The CDR3 nucleotides are TGTGCCAGCATGGAGACAGGGAGGCATGGCTACACCTTC.

This chain joins TRBV5-4 and TRBJ1-2; maybe TRBD1 (6 bases). The CDR3 contains 14 residues. V was pared by 4 bases and J by 3 bases, with 13 bases between. Germline assignment: CDR1 SGHNT and CDR2 YYREEE (reference sequence). In nucleotides, the CDR3 is TGTGCCAGCAGCCCTCGGGGGGGGCACTATGGCTACACCTTC. Protein product: CASSPRGGHYGYTF.

The chain has TRBV7-6 and TRBJ2-3, with 8 nucleotides matching TRBD2. This CDR3 contains 16 residues. CDR1 and CDR2 (germline): SGHVS, FNYEAQ. Losses at the gene ends were 6 bases for V and 1 base for J; bases not matched to a gene: 9. The CDR3 DNA reads as TGTGCCAGCAGTTACATAGCGGGGACCGGCACAGATACGCAGTATTTT. As protein: CASSYIAGTGTDTQYF.

The sample holds a few counts of this clone. The chain has TRBV19 and TRBJ2-7; the match to TRBD1 covers 8 bases. The CDR3 contains 12 residues. In germline, CDR1 is LNHDA, CDR2 SQIVND (reference sequence). With V trimmed by 8 bases and J by 4 bases, 4 bases remained unmatched. CDR3 coding DNA: TGTGCCAGTTCCGACAGGGGATACGAGCAGTACTTC. It codes for CASSDRGYEQYF.

The chain is built from TRBV2 and TRBJ2-3, with a possible D match to TRBD2 (6 bases). Germline V CDR1 and CDR2: SNHLY, FYNNEI. The CDR3 consists of 12 residues. The ends were cut back, 6 bases at V and 4 bases at J, with 8 bases in the middle. CDR3 in amino acids: CASRDYPDTQYF. The CDR3 coding sequence is TGTGCCAGCAGGGACTATCCAGATACGCAGTATTTT.

CDR3 protein: CASSLVWASYGYTF. In nucleotides, the CDR3 is TGTGCCAGCAGTTTAGTGTGGGCGAGCTATGGCTACACCTTC. The rearrangement joins TRBV27 to TRBJ1-2; D gene unclear. This CDR3 has 14 amino acids. Trimming stripped 2 bases from V and 4 bases from J, with 11 bases between. From germline, CDR1 is MNHEY and CDR2 SMNVEV (reference sequence).

J is TRBJ1-1 and V is TRBV2, with 8 nucleotides matching TRBD1. Trimming removed 9 bases from V and 2 bases from J; junction bases left unmatched: 14. The CDR3 runs 16 residues. The V gene's germline CDR1 is SNHLY and CDR2 FYNNEI. The CDR3 loop is CARLLGQGRSNTEAFF. The CDR3 DNA sequence: TGTGCCAGACTCCTAGGACAGGGTAGGTCCAACACTGAAGCTTTCTTT.

J is TRBJ2-1 and V is TRBV24-1; D remains unclear. The length of the CDR3 is 12 residues. Germline V gene data show CDR1 as KGHDR and CDR2 as SFDVKD. V dropped 4 bases and J dropped 6 bases, with 6 bases sitting between them. The CDR3 sequence is CATSERFNEQFF. DNA for the CDR3: TGTGCCACCAGTGAGAGATTCAATGAGCAGTTCTTC.

V gene TRBV11-1 combines with J gene TRBJ2-5; TRBD2 matches at 7 bases. The CDR3 extends over 12 amino acids. The J segment lost 5 bases and the V segment lost 3 bases, leaving 0 bases of the junction unmatched. CDR1 is SGHAT and CDR2 is FQDESV in the germline V gene (reference sequence). The chain's CDR3 is CASSFGGETQYF. CDR3 coding DNA: TGTGCCAGCAGCTTCGGGGGGGAGACCCAGTACTTC.

This clone has just a few counts. The CDR3 sequence: CASSPQKRNNEKLFF. The CDR3 DNA follows: TGTGCCAGCAGCCCTCAGAAACGAAATAATGAAAAACTGTTTTTT. V and J are TRBV11-2 and TRBJ1-4; no definite D call. This CDR3 has 15 residues. V was clipped by 5 bases and J by 4 bases, with 14 bases between them. In germline, CDR1 is SGHAT, CDR2 FQNNGV.

V usage is TRBV11-2 and J usage is TRBJ2-5; D remains ambiguous. The length of the CDR3 is 15 residues. Germline V lookup: CDR1 SGHAT, CDR2 FQNNGV. Trimming removed 7 bases from V and 1 base from J, with 16 bases in between. CDR3 in amino acids: CASTEATASQETQYF. CDR3 DNA sequence: TGTGCCAGCACTGAAGCGACGGCAAGCCAAGAGACCCAGTACTTC.

This clone came up once. The chain combines TRBV30 with TRBJ2-1; 7 positions agree with TRBD2. Looked up from germline, CDR1 is GTSNPN and CDR2 is SVGIG (reference sequence). Trimming cost V 0 bases and J 0 bases; bases outside gene matches: 5. The CDR3 runs 16 residues. CDR3 residues: CAWSVSWGGSYNEQFF. CDR3 DNA: TGTGCCTGGAGTGTATCTTGGGGGGGCTCCTACAATGAGCAGTTCTTC.

The J gene is TRBJ2-7, the V gene TRBV5-5; 8 bases line up with TRBD1. The V and J ends lost 4 bases and 0 bases, in that order; junction bases with no gene match: 3. The germline V gene encodes CDR1 SGHKS and CDR2 YYEKEE (reference sequence). The CDR3 runs to 14 residues. CDR3 nucleotides: TGTGCCAGCAGCCCGACAGGGGCCTCCTACGAGCAGTACTTC. Amino acids: CASSPTGASYEQYF.

This chain uses TRBV24-1 with TRBJ2-7; 7 positions match TRBD1. V was clipped by 5 bases and J by 2 bases; unmatched bases: 2. Germline CDR1 is KGHDR and CDR2 is SFDVKD. There are 13 residues in the CDR3. The CDR3 is CATSGGGAYEQYF. The CDR3 DNA reads TGTGCCACCAGTGGAGGGGGCGCCTACGAGCAGTACTTC.

The rearrangement joins TRBV5-5 to TRBJ1-2, with D possibly TRBD1 on 5 matching bases. V was cut by 10 bases and J by 4 bases, with 20 bases left in between. This CDR3 is built from 14 residues. Germline CDR1 SGHKS, CDR2 YYEKEE (reference sequence). This chain's CDR3 is CAVAAGLGVYGYTF. The CDR3 DNA sequence: TGTGCCGTTGCAGCGGGTCTGGGGGTCTATGGCTACACCTTC.

This clone occurred a few times. V and J are TRBV30 and TRBJ2-3; TRBD2 matches at 11 bases. CDR1 and CDR2 from the germline V gene are GTSNPN and SVGIG (reference sequence). CDR3 size: 14 residues. V lost 2 bases to trimming and J lost 6 bases; unmatched junction nucleotides: 4. The CDR3 sequence: CAWSILAGGDTQYF. DNA for the CDR3: TGTGCCTGGAGTATTCTAGCGGGGGGCGATACGCAGTATTTT. Using reference TRBV30 and TRBJ2-3 for the parts outside the CDR3, the full variable domain is SQTIHQWPATLVQPVGSPLSLECTVEGTSNPNLYWYRQAAGRGLQLLFYSVGIGQISSEVPQNLSASRPQDRQFILSSKKLLLSDSGFYLCAWSILAGGDTQYFGPGTRLTVL.